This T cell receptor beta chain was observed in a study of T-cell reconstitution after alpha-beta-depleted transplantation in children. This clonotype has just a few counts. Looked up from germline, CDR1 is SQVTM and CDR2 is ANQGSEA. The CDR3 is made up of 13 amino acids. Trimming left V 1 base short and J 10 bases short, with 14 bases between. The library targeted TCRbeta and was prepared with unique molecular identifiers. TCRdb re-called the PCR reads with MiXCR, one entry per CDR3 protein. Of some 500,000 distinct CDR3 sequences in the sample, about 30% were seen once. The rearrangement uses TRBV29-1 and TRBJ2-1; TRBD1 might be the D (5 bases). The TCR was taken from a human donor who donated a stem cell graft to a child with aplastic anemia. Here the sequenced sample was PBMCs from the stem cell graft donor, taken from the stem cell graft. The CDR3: CSVEVVQGREQFF. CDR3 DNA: TGCAGCGTTGAAGTGGTGCAGGGAAGGGAGCAGTTCTTC.